The rows below give T cell receptor beta chains drawn from one sample of a study of T-cell memory formation after mild COVID-19. TCRdb fed the 5' RACE reads into MiXCR, producing one record per CDR3 protein. This table has 200,000 to 300,000 distinct CDR3 sequences, 15% appearing once. The sample taken for sequencing was PBMCs or a T cell subset sorted from them (not recorded which). The receptors stem from an adult woman who had mild COVID-19 (a few samples of this study predate the infection). Cell type and time point are not known. Each CDR3 is given with its conserved first and last residue. The order of the fields is V gene, clone size, J gene, D gene, CDR3 protein, CDR3 DNA. The D gene is left open where the match is weak. The size field is filled for only some rows; it gives once, few, many or a size class.

TRBV7-3	-	TRBJ2-3	-	CASSSHLVTDTQYF	TGTGCCAGCAGCTCCCACCTAGTTACGGATACGCAGTATTTT
TRBV19	few	TRBJ1-1	TRBD1	CASSPRTGLGNTEAFF	TGTGCCAGTAGTCCTCGGACAGGGCTAGGGAACACTGAAGCTTTCTTT
TRBV12-3/TRBV12-4	few	TRBJ2-1	-	CASSLGTVYNEQFF	TGTGCCAGCAGTTTAGGGACGGTATACAATGAGCAGTTCTTC
TRBV5-6	many	TRBJ2-5	-	CASSGSGQQETQYF	TGTGCCAGCAGCGGATCAGGACAGCAAGAGACCCAGTACTTC
TRBV6-5	many	TRBJ2-1	TRBD2	CASSYRTSGEQFF	TGTGCCAGCAGTTACCGGACTAGCGGAGAGCAGTTCTTC
TRBV5-4	-	TRBJ1-2	-	CASSGARGRARGYTF	TGTGCCAGCAGCGGAGCGAGGGGCAGGGCCCGCGGCTACACCTTC
TRBV29-1	few	TRBJ1-1	-	CSVGGKGMNTEAFF	TGCAGCGTTGGGGGGAAGGGCATGAACACTGAAGCTTTCTTT
TRBV5-1	few	TRBJ2-1	-	CASSPASGRAGEQFF	TGCGCCAGCAGCCCCGCGTCGGGGCGGGCCGGTGAGCAGTTCTTC
TRBV20-1	many	TRBJ2-1	TRBD2	CSARDRGLAIPLRYNEQFF	TGCAGTGCTAGAGATAGGGGACTAGCAATCCCTCTTCGGTACAATGAGCAGTTCTTC
TRBV12-3/TRBV12-4	many	TRBJ2-7	TRBD1	CARGSRDRAYEQYF	TGTGCCAGGGGGAGCCGGGACAGAGCTTACGAGCAGTACTTC
TRBV5-5	many	TRBJ2-3	TRBD2	CASSVGLAGVWGTDTQYF	TGTGCCAGCAGCGTGGGACTAGCGGGAGTCTGGGGCACAGATACGCAGTATTTT
TRBV4-1	many	TRBJ2-7	-	CASSPILRGPNEQYF	TGCGCCAGCAGCCCCATACTACGGGGCCCAAACGAGCAGTACTTC
TRBV18	-	TRBJ1-2	TRBD1	CASSPSGTGALSGRGYTF	TGTGCCAGCTCACCATCGGGGACAGGAGCCCTTTCGGGAAGGGGCTACACCTTC
TRBV3-1	-	TRBJ2-5	TRBD2	CASSQVPGRGQETQYF	TGTGCCAGCAGCCAAGTCCCAGGGAGGGGACAAGAGACCCAGTACTTC
TRBV29-1	many	TRBJ2-7	TRBD1	CSVRQGQAYEQYF	TGCAGCGTGAGACAGGGGCAAGCCTACGAGCAGTACTTC
TRBV11-3	-	TRBJ2-1	-	CASSPWGDSSYNEQFF	TGTGCCAGCAGCCCCTGGGGGGACAGCTCCTACAATGAGCAGTTCTTC
TRBV5-5	few	TRBJ2-7	-	CASSLGSHSYEQYF	TGTGCCAGCAGCTTAGGTTCACACTCCTACGAGCAGTACTTC
TRBV6-2/TRBV6-3	few	TRBJ1-5	-	CASSYSQIQPKHF	TGTGCCAGCAGTTACTCCCAAATTCAGCCCAAGCATTTT
TRBV4-2	few	TRBJ2-2	-	CASSQVRGGNGGELFF	TGTGCCAGCAGCCAAGTGAGGGGGGGCAATGGCGGGGAGCTGTTTTTT
TRBV11-1	few	TRBJ1-1	-	CASRGSGMFMAEAFF	TGTGCCAGCAGGGGCTCCGGCATGTTTATGGCTGAAGCTTTCTTT
TRBV6-1	few	TRBJ1-2	TRBD1	CASRETGGYGYTF	TGTGCCAGCAGGGAAACAGGGGGCTATGGCTACACCTTC
TRBV20-1	few	TRBJ2-3	TRBD2	CSASRPTSGGTDTQYF	TGCAGTGCTAGCAGACCGACTAGCGGGGGTACAGATACGCAGTATTTT
TRBV18	few	TRBJ2-5	TRBD1	CASSPDRGGGETQYF	TGTGCCAGCTCACCAGATCGAGGGGGCGGGGAGACCCAGTACTTC
TRBV12-3/TRBV12-4	-	TRBJ2-2	-	CASSPPSYGPGELFF	TGTGCCAGCAGTCCCCCCTCCTATGGACCCGGGGAGCTGTTTTTT
TRBV7-6	-	TRBJ2-7	-	CASSPMGAGGYEQYF	TGTGCCAGCAGCCCCATGGGAGCCGGAGGCTACGAGCAGTACTTC
TRBV19	-	TRBJ2-7	-	CASSPLDRIVEQYF	TGTGCCAGTAGTCCCCTAGACCGGATAGTAGAGCAGTACTTC
TRBV25-1	-	TRBJ1-2	-	CASSDSGRARGYTF	TGTGCCAGCAGTGATTCGGGCAGGGCGCGTGGCTACACCTTC
TRBV10-3	-	TRBJ1-1	-	CAISESEGTAEAFF	TGTGCCATCAGTGAGTCCGAAGGCACCGCTGAAGCTTTCTTT
TRBV3-1	few	TRBJ2-1	-	CASSQGGYNEQFF	TGTGCCAGCAGCCAAGGGGGGTACAATGAGCAGTTCTTC
TRBV7-9	many	TRBJ2-3	TRBD2	CASSRGTSGSMYTQYF	TGTGCCAGCAGCCGTGGCACTAGCGGGAGTATGTATACGCAGTATTTT
TRBV27	-	TRBJ1-6	-	CASKGVPSLNSPLHF	TGTGCCAGCAAGGGAGTCCCTTCTTTGAATTCACCCCTCCACTTT
TRBV5-5	few	TRBJ1-6	TRBD1	CASGKWAGGNSPLHF	TGTGCCAGCGGAAAATGGGCAGGGGGGAATTCACCCCTCCACTTT
TRBV7-2	many	TRBJ1-1	-	CASSLVGLTEAFF	TGTGCCAGCAGCTTAGTAGGGCTCACTGAAGCTTTCTTT
TRBV2	-	TRBJ2-5	TRBD1	CASSGDRAQETQYF	TGTGCCAGCAGTGGGGACAGGGCGCAAGAGACCCAGTACTTC
TRBV29-1	-	TRBJ1-2	TRBD1	CSVEGTGNGYTF	TGCAGCGTGGAAGGGACAGGGAATGGCTACACCTTC
TRBV20-1	-	TRBJ1-4	-	CSAIKDLNEKLFF	TGCAGTGCCATCAAGGACCTTAATGAAAAACTGTTTTTT
TRBV15	-	TRBJ2-7	TRBD1	CATSQGQDKNEQYF	TGTGCCACCAGCCAGGGACAGGATAAAAACGAGCAGTACTTC
TRBV7-2	few	TRBJ2-1	TRBD2	CASSLGGLAGGLGEQFF	TGTGCCAGCAGCTTAGGGGGACTAGCGGGAGGTCTGGGTGAGCAGTTCTTC
TRBV7-2	few	TRBJ2-1	TRBD2	CASSLAGAGVGNEQFF	TGTGCCAGCAGCTTAGCGGGTGCGGGAGTGGGGAATGAGCAGTTCTTC
TRBV5-1	few	TRBJ2-3	TRBD2	CASSAGLAGITDTQYF	TGCGCCAGCAGCGCCGGACTAGCGGGGATCACAGATACGCAGTATTTT
TRBV6-2/TRBV6-3	few	TRBJ2-7	TRBD2	CASSPGTSGGVVYEQYF	TGTGCCAGCAGCCCCGGGACTAGCGGGGGTGTGGTCTACGAGCAGTACTTC
TRBV29-1	few	TRBJ2-5	TRBD1	CSVTQGWKETQYF	TGCAGCGTCACACAGGGGTGGAAAGAGACCCAGTACTTC
TRBV6-5	-	TRBJ1-2	-	CASSRSTDYGYTF	TGTGCCAGCAGTCGCTCGACAGACTATGGCTACACCTTC
TRBV5-1	-	TRBJ2-2	TRBD1	CASSWDRGTGELFF	TGCGCCAGCAGCTGGGACAGGGGTACCGGGGAGCTGTTTTTT
TRBV6-2/TRBV6-3	few	TRBJ2-2	TRBD2	CASSLTSGRVNTGELFF	TGTGCCAGCAGTTTGACTAGCGGGAGGGTGAACACCGGGGAGCTGTTTTTT
TRBV5-1	-	TRBJ2-7	-	CASSLGGGGGYEQYF	TGCGCCAGCAGCTTGGGAGGTGGAGGCGGGTACGAGCAGTACTTC
TRBV7-6	-	TRBJ2-1	TRBD2	CASSRQLAGSYNEQFF	TGTGCCAGCAGTCGTCAACTAGCGGGGTCCTACAATGAGCAGTTCTTC
TRBV7-3	-	TRBJ2-1	TRBD1	CASSFTGGTYNEQFF	TGTGCCAGCAGCTTCACAGGGGGGACCTACAATGAGCAGTTCTTC
TRBV9	-	TRBJ2-1	-	CASSVEPGANEQFF	TGTGCCAGCAGCGTAGAACCGGGGGCCAATGAGCAGTTCTTC
TRBV7-3	many	TRBJ2-3	-	CASSHRPHTDTQYF	TGTGCCAGCAGCCATCGTCCCCACACAGATACGCAGTATTTT